A single sample is the source of the 15 T cell receptor beta chains below, sequenced in a study of blood T cell repertoires in COVID-19. The data were produced by immunoSEQ multiplex PCR, yet TCRdb's version contains in-frame clones alone and is incomplete. Of hundreds of thousands of clones in the sample, 70% to 90% are singletons; the top ten hold 0.99%. Sample: peripheral blood. Every receptor here comes from a middle-aged woman who had recovered from COVID-19.

V and J are TRBV6-6 and TRBJ2-7, with 8 bases identical to TRBD1. V was clipped by 6 bases and J by 3 bases; unmatched bases: 7. The CDR3 totals 14 residues. Germline V CDR1 and CDR2: MNHNY, SVGAGI (reference sequence). The CDR3 loop reads CASRRTGIDYEQYV. The CDR3 DNA reads as TGTGCCAGCAGGCGGACAGGGATTGACTACGAGCAGTACGTC.

This chain uses TRBV5-6 with TRBJ2-7; D is perhaps TRBD2 (6 bases). Germline V gives CDR1 SGHDT, CDR2 YYEEEE. V was cut by 4 bases and J by 2 bases, with 13 bases left in between. This CDR3 spans 14 amino acids. In DNA, the CDR3 is TGTGCCAGCAGCGCCTCACTAGCTCCCTACGAGCAGTACGTC. Translating it yields CASSASLAPYEQYV.

This chain joins TRBV19 and TRBJ2-3, with unresolved D. There are 13 residues in the CDR3. Deletions cut 5 bases from V and 4 bases from J, with 10 bases between. CDR1 and CDR2 (germline): LNHDA, SQIVND (reference sequence). CDR3 sequence: CASSSGSSDTQYF. The CDR3 coding sequence is TGTGCCAGTAGTTCGGGTAGTTCAGATACGCAGTATTTT.

The chain joins TRBV4-1 to TRBJ2-5, with 9 bases aligning to TRBD1. J was trimmed by 5 bases and V by 1 base; bases with no gene match: 5. The V gene's germline CDR1 is MGHRA and CDR2 YSYEKL. The CDR3 sequence is 15 residues long. This CDR3 is CASSQVGTGWETQYF. For the CDR3, the DNA is TGCGCCAGCAGCCAAGTCGGGACAGGGTGGGAGACCCAGTACTTC.

For this clone: Other DNA sequences from this sample encode an identical CDR3 as well. This chain links TRBV5-1 with TRBJ2-1, with TRBD2 identical over 16 bases. The CDR3 spans 17 residues. The J segment lost 3 bases and the V segment lost 4 bases, leaving 4 bases of the junction unmatched. The V gene's germline CDR1 is SGHRS and CDR2 YFSETQ. As DNA, the CDR3 is TGCGCCAGCAGCCAGGGACTAGCGGGAGGGAGCTACAATGAGCAGTTCTTC. Amino acid sequence: CASSQGLAGGSYNEQFF.

This sequence joins TRBV5-1 and TRBJ2-1; D call uncertain. This CDR3 has 16 residues. Per the germline V gene, CDR1 is SGHRS and CDR2 is YFSETQ. Trimming stripped 0 bases from V and 7 bases from J, with 17 bases between. Here the CDR3 DNA reads TGCGCCAGCAGCTTGGGGCCGAACCCCTCTGGTAATGAGCAGTTCTTC. Protein sequence: CASSLGPNPSGNEQFF.

The V gene is TRBV7-8, the J gene TRBJ1-6; 7 bases agree with TRBD1. From germline, CDR1 is SGHVS and CDR2 FQNEAQ. V dropped 7 bases and J dropped 0; count of bases not matched to a gene: 12. The CDR3 covers 18 residues. CDR3 sequence reads: CASTTSGTESSYNSPLHF. The CDR3 DNA follows: TGTGCCAGCACCACCTCGGGGACAGAGAGCTCCTATAATTCACCCCTCCACTTT.

The chain is built from TRBV29-1 and TRBJ2-7, with 10 positions matching TRBD2. Germline CDR1 reads SQVTM; CDR2 reads ANQGSEA. Trimming at V came to 0 bases and at J to 6 bases, leaving 11 bases not matched to a gene. CDR3 length: 16 amino acids. This CDR3 is CSVEDRASGRLVEQYF. CDR3 sequence (DNA): TGCAGCGTTGAAGATCGGGCTAGCGGGAGACTCGTCGAGCAGTACTTC.

This clone was seen once. The rearrangement joins TRBV7-6 to TRBJ1-2; 7 bases line up with TRBD1. Germline V gene sequence: CDR1 SGHVS, CDR2 FNYEAQ. The CDR3 has 15 residues. V trimming: 5 bases; J trimming: 0 bases; junction bases outside the gene matches: 6. CDR3 sequence (DNA): TGTGCCAGCAGCCCCGGGACAGCCCCTAACTATGGCTACACCTTC. This encodes CASSPGTAPNYGYTF.

This chain links TRBV5-6 with TRBJ2-1; the match to TRBD2 covers 8 bases. Germline loops: CDR1 SGHDT, CDR2 YYEEEE. J was trimmed by 8 bases and V by 3 bases; bases with no gene match: 13. The CDR3 contains 16 residues. The CDR3 region is CASSSPLAVRGDEQFF. The CDR3 DNA follows: TGTGCCAGCAGCTCCCCACTAGCGGTCCGGGGGGATGAGCAGTTCTTC.

The chain combines TRBV12-3 or TRBV12-4 with TRBJ2-1; TRBD1 agrees at 8 bases. The CDR3 has 13 residues. The trim removed 2 bases at V and 13 bases at J, leaving 7 bases unmatched. The CDR3 reads CASSLMGTGTQFF. The CDR3, as DNA: TGTGCCAGCAGTTTAATGGGGACAGGAACTCAGTTCTTC.

The rearrangement uses TRBV3-1 (or the pseudogene TRBV3-2) and TRBJ2-7; 9 nucleotides align to TRBD2. The CDR3 has 15 residues. Germline assignment: CDR1 LGHDT and CDR2 YNNKEL (reference sequence). V trimming: 0 bases; J trimming: 2 bases; junction bases outside the gene matches: 2. CDR3 protein: CASSQEGLATYEQYF. CDR3 bases: TGTGCCAGCAGCCAAGAGGGACTAGCCACCTACGAGCAGTACTTC.

The chain recombines TRBV20-1 with TRBJ2-7; D remains unclear. CDR1 is DFQATT and CDR2 is SNEGSKA in the germline V gene (reference sequence). V gave up 6 bases and J gave up 0 bases, with 6 bases separating them. CDR3 size: 11 residues. For the CDR3, the DNA is TGCAGTGCCGAGAGCTCCTACGAGCAGTACGTC. This gives the protein CSAESSYEQYV.

In this sample, this clone turned up once. The chain has TRBV10-2 and TRBJ2-7, with TRBD1 as a possible D gene (5 bases). V was cut by 4 bases and J by 7 bases, with 11 bases left in between. This CDR3 has 12 amino acids. Germline V gives CDR1 WSHSY, CDR2 SAAADI. Here the CDR3 reads CASSGGGAEQYV. CDR3 DNA sequence: TGCGCCAGCAGTGGGGGTGGGGCAGAGCAGTACGTC.

V and J are TRBV5-1 and TRBJ2-3; D is perhaps TRBD1 (5 bases). The V gene lost 3 bases and the J gene lost 1 base, with 12 bases spanning the gap. This CDR3 has 15 amino acids. CDR1 is SGHRS and CDR2 is YFSETQ in the germline V gene. The CDR3 here is CASSSDVGGTDTQYF. CDR3 bases: TGCGCCAGCAGCTCGGATGTAGGGGGCACAGATACGCAGTATTTT.